This TCR beta chain was profiled in a study of T cell responses to AZD1222 COVID-19 vaccine. Study-level points and caveats: The study identified only 6 or 7 AZD1222 recipients as seropositive at baseline. Repertoire sampling occurred only after the peak T cell response.

As regards this clone: What it binds is unknown.

This table comes from immunoSEQ multiplex PCR, and its TCRdb copy is limited to in-frame clones, with some not included. This sample has just under 150,000 clones, with approximately 88% found just once. The sequence was obtained from an adult who received the MenACWY meningococcal vaccine as a control. Sequences were derived from peripheral blood, sampled 28 days after the second dose of the MenACWY control vaccine.

Written as DNA, the CDR3 is TGTGCCAGCTCGCGGGGACAGGTGGGCACTGAAGCTTTCTTT. It is translated as CASSRGQVGTEAFF. J is TRBJ1-1 and V is TRBV18; the match to TRBD1 covers 8 bases. Germline V CDR1 and CDR2: KGHSH, LQKENI. The CDR3 extends over 14 amino acids. V shed 6 bases and J 4 bases; nucleotides not matched to a gene: 7.